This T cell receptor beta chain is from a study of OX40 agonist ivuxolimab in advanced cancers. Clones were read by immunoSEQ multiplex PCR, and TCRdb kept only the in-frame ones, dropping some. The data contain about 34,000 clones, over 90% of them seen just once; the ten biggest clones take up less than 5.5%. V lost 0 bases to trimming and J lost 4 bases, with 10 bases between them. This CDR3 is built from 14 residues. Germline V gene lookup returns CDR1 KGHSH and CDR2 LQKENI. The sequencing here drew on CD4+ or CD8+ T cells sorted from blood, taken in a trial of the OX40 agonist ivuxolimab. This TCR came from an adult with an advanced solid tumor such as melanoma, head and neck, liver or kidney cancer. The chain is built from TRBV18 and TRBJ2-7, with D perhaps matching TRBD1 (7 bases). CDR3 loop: CASSPPAGGYEQYF. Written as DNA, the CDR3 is TGTGCCAGCTCACCACCAGCAGGGGGGTACGAGCAGTACTTC.